This passage covers 20 T cell receptor beta chains from one sample sequenced in a study of blood T cell repertoires in COVID-19. TCRdb's table, derived via immunoSEQ multiplex PCR, lists solely in-frame clones and lacks some. The table records 110,000 or so clones, around 85% of them present only once. Sequencing used peripheral blood. The receptors shown here come from a human donor in a cohort sampled during active COVID-19.

This chain uses TRBV28 with TRBJ1-4; D possibly corresponds to TRBD1 (6 bases). The V gene's germline CDR1 is MDHEN and CDR2 SYDVKM. CDR3 length equals 15 residues. The V end lost 5 bases, the J end lost 3 bases, and 13 bases lay between the germline ends. CDR3 sequence: CASSGYREANEKLFF. CDR3 coding DNA: TGTGCCAGCAGTGGTTACAGGGAAGCTAATGAAAAACTGTTTTTT.

The chain recombines TRBV15 with TRBJ2-2, with D possibly being TRBD2 (5 bases). Trimming stripped 5 bases from V and 4 bases from J, with 14 bases between. The CDR3 extends over 15 amino acids. Germline loops: CDR1 LNHNV, CDR2 YYDKDF (reference sequence). CDR3 loop: CATSPTGGPTGELFF. In nucleotides, the CDR3 is TGTGCCACCAGCCCAACCGGAGGCCCCACCGGGGAGCTGTTTTTT.

This chain uses TRBV7-9 with TRBJ1-6, with D perhaps TRBD1 (5 bases). The germline V gene encodes CDR1 SEHNR and CDR2 FQNEAQ (reference sequence). CDR3 length equals 14 residues. With 1 base removed from V and 7 bases from J, the gap between germline ends came to 8 bases. The CDR3: CASSLVGGNSPLHF. DNA of the CDR3: TGTGCCAGCAGCTTAGTGGGGGGGAATTCACCCCTCCACTTT. The variable domain in full, completed from reference TRBV7-9 and TRBJ1-6, reads DTGVSQNPRHKITKRGQNVTFRCDPISEHNRLYWYRQTLGQGPEFLTYFQNEAQLEKSRLLSDRFSAERPKGSFSTLEIQRTEQGDSAMYLCASSLVGGNSPLHFGNGTRLTVT.

This chain links TRBV29-1 with TRBJ2-3; TRBD2 aligns across 11 bases. J lost 4 bases, V lost 6 bases, and 9 bases had no gene match. From germline, CDR1 is SQVTM and CDR2 ANQGSEA. The CDR3 consists of 15 residues. CDR3 amino acids: CSVLPASGGPDTQYF. In nucleotides, the CDR3 is TGCAGCGTCCTCCCGGCTAGCGGGGGGCCAGATACGCAGTATTTT.

In this sample, this clone turned up a few times. The genes are TRBV7-9 and TRBJ2-2; D may be TRBD1 (6 bases). V dropped 5 bases and J dropped 1 base, with 14 bases sitting between them. This CDR3 is 16 amino acids long. The germline V gene has CDR1 SEHNR and CDR2 FQNEAQ (reference sequence). This CDR3 is CASSRTGPQNTGELFF. The CDR3 nucleotides read TGTGCCAGCAGCCGTACAGGGCCCCAGAACACCGGGGAGCTGTTTTTT.

This rearrangement joins TRBV9 to TRBJ2-3, with D possibly matching TRBD2 (5 bases). Trimming stripped 0 bases from V and 7 bases from J, with 18 bases between. This CDR3 spans 16 amino acids. Germline assignment: CDR1 SGDLS and CDR2 YYNGEE. The CDR3 DNA sequence: TGTGCCAGCAGCGTAGCTCTCGGGGTCGGAGACCATACGCAGTATTTT. Amino acids: CASSVALGVGDHTQYF.

The CDR3 loop reads CASGTGGRLGNQPQHF. In DNA form, the CDR3 reads TGTGCCAGCGGGACAGGGGGTCGGCTCGGCAATCAGCCCCAGCATTTT. The chain recombines TRBV2 with TRBJ1-5; TRBD1 matches at 11 bases. Germline values: CDR1 SNHLY, CDR2 FYNNEI. The CDR3 runs to 16 residues. Trimming cost V 8 bases and J 2 bases; bases outside gene matches: 8.

CDR3 region: CASSLSWGKNTEAFF. In DNA form, the CDR3 reads TGCGCCAGCAGCTTGTCGTGGGGCAAGAACACTGAAGCTTTCTTT. This sequence joins TRBV5-1 and TRBJ1-1, with D perhaps TRBD1 (5 bases). V shed 1 base and J shed 1 base, with 11 bases lying between them. This CDR3 contains 15 residues. The V gene's germline CDR1 is SGHRS and CDR2 YFSETQ.

The J gene is TRBJ2-1, the V gene TRBV6-5, with 10 bases identical to TRBD2. V gave up 4 bases and J gave up 10 bases; unmatched junction bases: 1. The CDR3 totals 12 residues. The germline V gene has CDR1 MNHEY and CDR2 SVGAGI. In DNA form, the CDR3 reads TGTGCCAGCAGTTTAGCGGGAGGAGAGCAGTTCTTC. Protein sequence: CASSLAGGEQFF.

This chain uses TRBV5-4 with TRBJ2-7; 8 positions agree with TRBD2. J gave up 0 bases and V 0 bases, and 2 bases lay outside the gene matches. Germline V lookup: CDR1 SGHNT, CDR2 YYREEE (reference sequence). CDR3 length: 15 residues. CDR3 loop: CASSLDAGGSYEQYF. DNA of the CDR3: TGTGCCAGCAGCTTGGACGCGGGGGGCTCCTACGAGCAGTACTTC.

This chain connects TRBV20-1 to TRBJ1-3; tentative D call: TRBD1 (6 bases). The CDR3 extends over 11 amino acids. V lost 3 bases and J lost 14, with 14 bases in between. Germline lookup yields CDR1 DFQATT and CDR2 SNEGSKA (reference sequence). The CDR3 sequence is CSASGQGRVYF. CDR3 in DNA: TGCAGTGCTAGCGGGCAGGGGAGGGTATATTTT.

For the CDR3, the DNA is TGTGCCACCCTACAGGGGGCGGCTAACTATGGCTACACCTTC. It codes for CATLQGAANYGYTF. The chain has TRBV5-4 and TRBJ1-2, with 9 nucleotides matching TRBD1. V was pared by 9 bases and J by 0 bases, with 6 bases of the junction left unmatched. CDR1 and CDR2 from the germline V gene are SGHNT and YYREEE (reference sequence). This CDR3 is built from 14 residues.

This clone was counted a single time. The chain joins TRBV9 to TRBJ2-3; perhaps TRBD1 as D (5 bases). The CDR3 has 13 amino acids. V was trimmed by 3 bases and J by 2 bases, leaving 7 bases between them. Germline V CDR1 and CDR2: SGDLS, YYNGEE. The CDR3 region is CASSEGNTDTQYF. The CDR3 DNA reads TGTGCCAGCAGCGAGGGGAACACAGATACGCAGTATTTT.

CDR3 region: CASSFLDTSYEQYF. The CDR3 nucleotides are TGCGCCAGCAGCTTTCTTGACACTTCCTACGAGCAGTACTTC. The chain has TRBV5-1 and TRBJ2-7; D gene ambiguous. The V gene lost 2 bases and the J gene lost 1 base, with 10 bases spanning the gap. The CDR3 is 14 amino acids. Germline CDR1 and CDR2: SGHRS and YFSETQ. Full variable domain (missing parts from reference TRBV5-1 and TRBJ2-7): KAGVTQTPRYLIKTRGQQVTLSCSPISGHRSVSWYQQTPGQGLQFLFEYFSETQRNKGNFPGRFSGRQFSNSRSEMNVSTLELGDSALYLCASSFLDTSYEQYFGPGTRLTVT.

The chain combines TRBV24-1 with TRBJ1-1, with a tentative D call TRBD1 (5 bases). Trimming removed 3 bases at V and 0 bases at J, with 13 bases between. This CDR3 is built from 16 residues. In germline, CDR1 is KGHDR, CDR2 SFDVKD. CDR3 in amino acids: CATSDPWGGMNTEAFF. CDR3 in DNA: TGTGCCACCAGTGATCCCTGGGGGGGGATGAACACTGAAGCTTTCTTT.

This chain connects TRBV2 to TRBJ1-5, with a tentative D call TRBD1 (6 bases). The germline V gene has CDR1 SNHLY and CDR2 FYNNEI. Trimming removed 7 bases from V and 3 bases from J, with 19 bases in between. This CDR3 is built from 16 residues. Here the CDR3 reads CASNSRTALNNQPQHF. DNA for the CDR3: TGTGCCAGCAACTCGCGGACAGCATTGAACAATCAGCCCCAGCATTTT.

This clone was detected once. This chain connects TRBV7-2 to TRBJ1-4; TRBD1 aligns across 11 bases. Germline CDR1 reads SGHTA; CDR2 reads FQGNSA. V was clipped by 1 base and J by 8 bases; unmatched bases: 6. This CDR3 is 16 amino acids long. This CDR3 is CASSLDGQGAREKLFF. The CDR3 DNA sequence: TGTGCCAGCAGCTTAGATGGACAGGGGGCGCGGGAAAAACTGTTTTTT. The complete variable domain, with remaining parts taken from reference TRBV7-2 and TRBJ1-4, reads GAGVSQSPSNKVTEKGKDVELRCDPISGHTALYWYRQSLGQGLEFLIYFQGNSAPDKSGLPSDRFSAERTGGSVSTLTIQRTQQEDSAVYLCASSLDGQGAREKLFFGSGTQLSVL.

The V gene is TRBV4-1, the J gene TRBJ2-1; 14 bases align to TRBD2. This CDR3 contains 16 residues. Germline CDR1 reads MGHRA; CDR2 reads YSYEKL. With 5 bases clipped from V and 7 bases from J, the junction kept 7 bases outside the gene matches. The CDR3 region is CASSVTGLAGVNEQFF. The DNA of the CDR3 is TGCGCCAGCAGCGTCACGGGACTAGCGGGGGTTAATGAGCAGTTCTTC.

This clone occurred once. The chain recombines TRBV7-2 with TRBJ2-7; the match to TRBD1 covers 9 bases. The CDR3 is 14 amino acids. J gave up 5 bases and V 5 bases, and 7 bases lay outside the gene matches. Germline V lookup: CDR1 SGHTA, CDR2 FQGNSA. The CDR3 nucleotides are TGTGCCAGCAGCCGCGGGACAGGGTGGAACGAGCAGTACTTC. Its protein product is CASSRGTGWNEQYF.

The V call is TRBV7-9, the J call TRBJ1-1; D gene unclear. CDR3 length: 15 amino acids. V was pared by 4 bases and J by 1 base, with 13 bases between. CDR1 is SEHNR and CDR2 is FQNEAQ in the germline V gene (reference sequence). The CDR3 DNA reads as TGTGCCAGCAGCTCCCGCACAGACCAGAACACTGAAGCTTTCTTT. Translation: CASSSRTDQNTEAFF.